The T cell receptor beta chain described here comes from a study of CD4+ T cells in melanoma. Broader study findings: Diverse differentiation states were reported for melanoma neoantigen-specific CD4+ T cells. CD8+ T cell, macrophage and B cell function reportedly correlated with neoantigen-specific CD4+ T cells.

Worth noting for this clone: Its antigen is unidentified.

The protocol was immunoSEQ multiplex PCR, while the TCRdb copy is restricted to in-frame clones and leaves out a portion. This sample carries around 55,000 clones, roughly 69% of them seen once, and the ten largest clones take 4.8%. Trimming took 1 base from V and 7 from J, leaving 10 bases between them. Germline assignment: CDR1 MDHEN and CDR2 SYDVKM. The CDR3 sequence is 13 residues long. Sequenced material: tumor tissue. This chain uses TRBV28 with TRBJ1-1; D remains unclear. This receptor was identified in a human donor with melanoma. The CDR3 loop reads CASSLYVNLEAFF. CDR3 bases: TGTGCCAGCAGTTTATATGTCAATCTTGAAGCTTTCTTT.